This T cell receptor beta chain was sequenced during a study of cytomegalovirus exposure and HLA in healthy donors. Primers for the PCR totalled 60 Vbeta and 13 Jbeta. Assay used: immunoSEQ multiplex PCR; TCRdb lists only in-frame clones, some missing. Of just under 250,000 clones in the sample, more than 75% were seen once. The CDR3 length is 16 residues. CDR1 and CDR2 from the germline V gene are SGHNT and YENEEA. The V end lost 0 bases, the J end lost 0 bases, and 9 bases lay between the germline ends. The receptor was derived from a woman between 40 and 50 years old in good health and CMV-seropositive. This sequence joins TRBV11-3 and TRBJ1-5, with no clear D. Input material: PBMCs. The CDR3 region has the DNA TGTGCCAGCAGCTTAGACGGGTGGTATAGCAATCAGCCCCAGCATTTT. Translated: CASSLDGWYSNQPQHF.